One sample yielded the 32 T cell receptor beta chains listed below, sequenced in a study of CD4 T cells in relation to SARS-CoV-2 and coronaviruses (dated by TCRdb to 2020 to 2023). Library construction relied on the immunoSEQ multiplex PCR assay. In its TCRdb copy, this immuneACCESS table keeps in-frame sequences only and misses some clones. Where compared with another copy, unresolved V genes explain less than half of these, and the others have no known cause. The table for this sample lists about 28,000 clones; 70% to 80% of them were counted only once. The ten biggest clones cover under 30% of the sample. The antigens of these receptors remain unknown. CD4+ T cells from unexposed donors were collected before the COVID-19 pandemic (2011-2018). The EasySep CD4+ T cell isolation kit was used to isolate CD4+ T cells once the cultures had run for roughly 10 days. The sample consisted of CD4+ T cells from PBMCs, cultured in vitro. These receptors all stem from a human donor in good health.

The rearrangement joins TRBV15 to TRBJ2-7; D is perhaps TRBD2 (6 bases). CDR1 and CDR2 from the germline V gene are LNHNV and YYDKDF (reference sequence). The germline V and J ends were trimmed by 0 bases and 2 bases, with 11 bases remaining between them. The CDR3 runs to 15 residues. The CDR3: CATSRDRGAAYEQYF. DNA of the CDR3: TGTGCCACCAGCAGAGATCGCGGGGCTGCCTACGAGCAGTACTTC.

J is TRBJ2-3 and V is TRBV7-7; 8 bases are a match to TRBD2. The CDR3 runs to 15 residues. After removal of 5 bases from V and 2 bases from J, the junction contained 6 bases not matched to a gene. Germline CDR1 is SSHAT and CDR2 is FNYEAQ (reference sequence). CDR3 amino acids: CASSQGLGYTDTQYF. CDR3 bases: TGTGCCAGCAGCCAGGGACTAGGGTACACAGATACGCAGTATTTT.

V gene TRBV13 combines with J gene TRBJ2-3; TRBD2 agrees at 7 bases. The germline gives CDR1 PRHDT, CDR2 FYEKMQ (reference sequence). Unmatched junction bases numbered 9, after V lost 3 bases and J lost 3 bases. The CDR3 is 16 residues long. The CDR3 coding sequence is TGTGCCAGCAGCTTTTGGGGCGGGAGCCCGACAGATACGCAGTATTTT. This encodes CASSFWGGSPTDTQYF.

In its sample, this clone was seen a few times. The CDR3 DNA sequence: TGTGCCAGCAGCTTACGGACTAACACCGGGGAGCTGTTTTTT. Amino acids: CASSLRTNTGELFF. The chain uses TRBV11-2 and TRBJ2-2, with a possible D match to TRBD2 (5 bases). V was trimmed by 2 bases and J by 2 bases, leaving 6 bases between them. This CDR3 is built from 14 residues. The germline V gene encodes CDR1 SGHAT and CDR2 FQNNGV.

The chain links TRBV7-9 to TRBJ2-1, with D tentatively TRBD1 (5 bases). With 8 bases removed from V and 2 bases from J, the gap between germline ends came to 10 bases. The CDR3 has 13 residues. Germline values: CDR1 SEHNR, CDR2 FQNEAQ (reference sequence). The CDR3 nucleotides are TGTGCCAGCGGCAGGGCTCCCTACAATGAGCAGTTCTTC. Protein sequence: CASGRAPYNEQFF.

This clone was counted between two and nine times. The rearrangement links TRBV11-3 to TRBJ2-2; D gene ambiguous. This CDR3 region has 11 residues. The germline V gene encodes CDR1 SGHNT and CDR2 YENEEA. V was cut by 5 bases and J by 5 bases, with 3 bases left in between. CDR3 DNA sequence: TGTGCCAGCAGCACGACCGGGGAGCTGTTTTTT. This gives the protein CASSTTGELFF.

The chain links TRBV7-2 to TRBJ1-3; perhaps TRBD1 as D (6 bases). Germline V gives CDR1 SGHTA, CDR2 FQGNSA. Trimming removed 4 bases from V and 2 bases from J, with 21 bases in between. This CDR3 has 18 residues. The DNA for the CDR3 is TGTGCCAGCAGCTCGCCGCTAAGGGGGAAGAGGACTGGAAACACCATATATTTT. Translating it yields CASSSPLRGKRTGNTIYF.

This clone showed up just once. The rearrangement uses TRBV9 and TRBJ1-5; possible D gene TRBD1, 6 bases. The germline V gene encodes CDR1 SGDLS and CDR2 YYNGEE. Trimming took 3 bases from V and 2 from J, leaving 27 bases between them. This CDR3 has 20 amino acids. The CDR3 DNA reads TGTGCCAGCAGCGCGGCTCCGCAGGGGTCCCAAGGGGGTGGCAATCAGCCCCAGCATTTT. Amino acid sequence: CASSAAPQGSQGGGNQPQHF.

V gene TRBV5-6 combines with J gene TRBJ2-5, with D hard to call. V was cut by 1 base and J by 5 bases, with 6 bases left in between. The CDR3 consists of 12 residues. The germline CDR1 and CDR2 sequences are SGHDT and YYEEEE. CDR3 DNA sequence: TGTGCCAGCAGCTTGTTTTCGGAGACCCAGTACTTC. Its protein product is CASSLFSETQYF.

The chain employs TRBV11-2 and TRBJ2-5; 7 bases fit TRBD1. CDR1 SGHAT and CDR2 FQNNGV come from the germline V gene. This CDR3 spans 14 amino acids. V gave up 2 bases and J gave up 5 bases; unmatched junction bases: 5. The CDR3: CASSLNRGRETQYF. Written as DNA, the CDR3 is TGTGCCAGCAGCTTAAACAGGGGAAGGGAGACCCAGTACTTC. The whole variable domain, filled in from reference TRBV11-2 and TRBJ2-5, reads EAGVAQSPRYKIIEKRQSVAFWCNPISGHATLYWYQQILGQGPKLLIQFQNNGVVDDSQLPKDRFSAERLKGVDSTLKIQPAKLEDSAVYLCASSLNRGRETQYFGPGTRLLVL.

J is TRBJ1-4 and V is TRBV25-1; a weak D match, TRBD1 (6 bases). Deletions cut 5 bases from V and 7 bases from J, with 14 bases between. The germline gives CDR1 MGHDK, CDR2 SYGVNS. The CDR3 has 14 residues. CDR3 sequence: CASSPDSRGEKLFF. The CDR3 DNA reads as TGTGCCAGCAGTCCGGACAGCCGGGGTGAAAAACTGTTTTTT.

This chain connects TRBV9 to TRBJ1-4; possibly TRBD1 for D (6 bases). With 4 bases removed from V and 8 bases from J, the gap between germline ends came to 15 bases. This CDR3 is 14 amino acids long. Germline CDR1 SGDLS, CDR2 YYNGEE. This chain's CDR3 is CASSSRGGWEKLFF. The DNA for the CDR3 is TGTGCCAGCAGCAGTCGAGGGGGGTGGGAAAAACTGTTTTTT.

The chain is built from TRBV11-3 and TRBJ2-1; D tentatively reads TRBD1 or TRBD2 (7 bases each). Germline V gene lookup returns CDR1 SGHNT and CDR2 YENEEA. This CDR3 has 16 amino acids. V lost 5 bases to trimming and J lost 0 bases, with 14 bases between them. The CDR3 bases are TGTGCCAGCAGCCCAGGGGGGGGAAGCTCCTACAATGAGCAGTTCTTC. Its translation: CASSPGGGSSYNEQFF.

The chain employs TRBV7-8 and TRBJ1-5; D is uncertain. Trimming removed 5 bases from V and 0 bases from J, with 5 bases in between. The CDR3 is made up of 13 amino acids. Germline V gene data show CDR1 as SGHVS and CDR2 as FQNEAQ. CDR3 bases: TGTGCCAGCAGCAAACATAGCAATCAGCCCCAGCATTTT. This translates into CASSKHSNQPQHF.

This clone showed up just a few times. The chain carries TRBV5-1 and TRBJ1-6; D is ambiguous. Germline-derived CDR1 and CDR2 are SGHRS and YFSETQ. V lost 2 bases and J 5 bases, leaving 14 bases between the germline ends. This CDR3 comprises 16 residues. The CDR3 spells CASSLEGSSNNSPLHF. CDR3 nucleotide sequence: TGCGCCAGCAGCTTAGAGGGATCCTCGAATAATTCACCCCTCCACTTT.

The chain joins TRBV6-5 to TRBJ1-6, with a tentative D call TRBD1 (6 bases). The CDR3 runs 13 residues. The V gene lost 8 bases and the J gene lost 8 bases, with 13 bases spanning the gap. Germline V lookup: CDR1 MNHEY, CDR2 SVGAGI. CDR3 sequence: CASSGGGDSPLHF. CDR3 DNA sequence: TGTGCCAGCTCTGGCGGGGGCGATTCACCCCTCCACTTT.

The chain is built from TRBV25-1 and TRBJ1-6; D is possibly TRBD1 (5 bases). Per the germline V gene, CDR1 is MGHDK and CDR2 is SYGVNS. The CDR3 is 13 residues long. V gave up 1 base and J gave up 14 bases, with 12 bases separating them. CDR3 bases: TGTGCCAGCAGTGAATCGTGGGACTTCACCCTCCACTTT. It yields the protein CASSESWDFTLHF.

V is TRBV14 and J is TRBJ2-7; weak D call: TRBD1 (5 bases). Germline V gives CDR1 SGHDN, CDR2 FVKESK. Trimming removed 1 base at V and 8 bases at J, with 15 bases between. CDR3 length equals 14 residues. CDR3 nucleotides: TGTGCCAGCAGCCAAGGCAGGGCTAAAGGCCAGCAGTACTTC. Protein sequence: CASSQGRAKGQQYF.

V is TRBV7-9 and J is TRBJ1-2; D might be TRBD1 (6 bases). Germline-derived CDR1 and CDR2 are SEHNR and FQNEAQ (reference sequence). This CDR3 is 12 amino acids long. V lost 4 bases and J 3 bases, leaving 6 bases between the germline ends. The CDR3 loop reads CASSWTDYGYTF. Written as DNA, the CDR3 is TGTGCCAGCAGCTGGACAGACTATGGCTACACCTTC. Full variable domain (missing parts from reference TRBV7-9 and TRBJ1-2): DTGVSQNPRHKITKRGQNVTFRCDPISEHNRLYWYRQTLGQGPEFLTYFQNEAQLEKSRLLSDRFSAERPKGSFSTLEIQRTEQGDSAMYLCASSWTDYGYTFGSGTRLTVV.

This clone has more than one count but fewer than ten. The chain joins TRBV5-4 to TRBJ2-2; 8 bases agree with TRBD1. Germline values: CDR1 SGHNT, CDR2 YYREEE (reference sequence). The ends lost 4 bases at V and 4 bases at J; junction bases unmatched: 6. CDR3 length: 15 amino acids. CDR3: CASSIGTGITGELFF. CDR3 in DNA: TGTGCCAGCAGCATCGGGACAGGCATCACCGGGGAGCTGTTTTTT.

This clone has a handful of counts. The rearrangement links TRBV6-2 or TRBV6-3 to TRBJ1-6; D uncertain. The V end was cut by 2 bases, the J end by 0 bases, with 11 bases between. There are 17 residues in the CDR3. Germline lookup yields CDR1 MNHEY and CDR2 SVGEGT. CDR3 sequence: CASSYGRASSYNSPLHF. The CDR3, as DNA: TGTGCCAGCAGTTACGGTCGGGCCAGCTCCTATAATTCACCCCTCCACTTT.

The genes are TRBV7-9 and TRBJ2-7, with 11 bases aligning to TRBD1. The CDR3 sequence is 14 residues long. CDR1 is SEHNR and CDR2 is FQNEAQ in the germline V gene (reference sequence). The V gene end was trimmed by 3 bases and the J gene end by 7 bases; junction bases not matched to a gene: 5. The CDR3, as DNA: TGTGCCAGCAGCTTCGGACAGGGGGCGCTTGAGCAGTACTTC. It encodes CASSFGQGALEQYF. The full variable domain, its missing parts supplied by reference TRBV7-9 and TRBJ2-7, is DTGVSQNPRHKITKRGQNVTFRCDPISEHNRLYWYRQTLGQGPEFLTYFQNEAQLEKSRLLSDRFSAERPKGSFSTLEIQRTEQGDSAMYLCASSFGQGALEQYFGPGTRLTVT.

The V call is TRBV9, the J call TRBJ2-1, with 7 bases that match TRBD2. Germline loops: CDR1 SGDLS, CDR2 YYNGEE. The CDR3 has 15 residues. V lost 4 bases and J lost 0; bases outside the gene matches: 4. The DNA of the CDR3 is TGTGCCAGCAGCCCTCGGGACTACTCCTACAATGAGCAGTTCTTC. Amino acid sequence: CASSPRDYSYNEQFF.

The chain joins TRBV5-1 to TRBJ1-1; D unclear. CDR3 size: 17 residues. Germline CDR1 reads SGHRS; CDR2 reads YFSETQ. The germline V and J ends were trimmed by 4 bases and 0 bases, with 19 bases remaining between them. The CDR3 nucleotides are TGCGCCAGCAGCCGGGAACACGGAAATAGCATGAACACTGAAGCTTTCTTT. It specifies CASSREHGNSMNTEAFF.

The V gene is TRBV4-1, the J gene TRBJ2-5; TRBD2 matches 11 bases. The V and J ends lost 3 bases and 5 bases, in that order; junction bases with no gene match: 14. The germline gives CDR1 MGHRA, CDR2 YSYEKL. This CDR3 is built from 18 residues. The CDR3 is CASSQRLTRLAGRETQYF. CDR3 bases: TGCGCCAGCAGCCAGCGGCTTACCCGACTAGCGGGACGGGAGACCCAGTACTTC.

V and J are TRBV6-5 and TRBJ1-5; D not resolved. Germline V gene sequence: CDR1 MNHEY, CDR2 SVGAGI. V was cut by 5 bases and J by 7 bases, with 12 bases left in between. The CDR3 consists of 13 residues. This CDR3 is CASSRTTGQPQHF. The CDR3, as DNA: TGTGCCAGCAGTCGTACGACGGGACAGCCCCAGCATTTT.

This chain uses TRBV6-5 with TRBJ2-7; 7 bases are a match to TRBD1. With V trimmed by 7 bases and J by 5 bases, 8 bases remained unmatched. This CDR3 has 13 residues. Germline V lookup: CDR1 MNHEY, CDR2 SVGAGI. In DNA form, the CDR3 reads TGTGCCAGCACCCCGAGGCAGGGGGACGAGCAGTACTTC. Residues: CASTPRQGDEQYF.

V and J are TRBV10-1 and TRBJ1-1; D possibly corresponds to TRBD1 (5 bases). From germline, CDR1 is WNHNN and CDR2 SYGVQD (reference sequence). Trimming left V 0 bases short and J 4 bases short, with 9 bases between. This CDR3 spans 14 amino acids. The CDR3 sequence: CASSESGGPTEAFF. As DNA, the CDR3 is TGCGCCAGCAGTGAGTCTGGGGGTCCCACTGAAGCTTTCTTT.

The J gene is TRBJ2-3, the V gene TRBV12-5; no reliable D call. CDR1 LGHNT and CDR2 FRNRAP come from the germline V gene. The CDR3 loop spans 13 amino acids. V lost 1 base, J lost 0 bases, and 2 bases lay in between. The CDR3 DNA reads TGTGCTAGTGGTTTGGGGAGCACAGATACGCAGTATTTT. This sequence encodes CASGLGSTDTQYF.

V and J are TRBV19 and TRBJ2-6, with D uncertain. The CDR3 has 15 residues. Trimming took off 5 bases at V and 1 base at J, with 9 bases between the two ends. Germline CDR1 reads LNHDA; CDR2 reads SQIVND (reference sequence). The CDR3 sequence is CASSAEWSGANVLTF. In DNA form, the CDR3 reads TGTGCCAGTAGTGCCGAATGGTCTGGGGCCAACGTCCTGACTTTC.

The genes are TRBV24-1 and TRBJ1-5, with 7 bases identical to TRBD1. The J segment lost 5 bases and the V segment lost 12 bases, leaving 15 bases of the junction unmatched. This CDR3 is built from 15 residues. The germline gives CDR1 KGHDR, CDR2 SFDVKD. This chain's CDR3 is CAAGVGRQGHQPQHF. CDR3 coding DNA: TGTGCCGCGGGCGTGGGGAGACAGGGCCATCAGCCCCAGCATTTT.

The chain links TRBV5-1 to TRBJ2-5; the match to TRBD1 covers 10 bases. Per the germline V gene, CDR1 is SGHRS and CDR2 is YFSETQ. V lost 5 bases, J lost 4 bases, and 5 bases stayed unmatched. This CDR3 has 14 residues. The CDR3 sequence is CASSTGTGVETQYF. DNA for the CDR3: TGCGCCAGCAGTACCGGGACAGGGGTAGAGACCCAGTACTTC.